These 2 T cell receptor beta chains were all obtained from the same sample, sequenced in a study of CD8+ T cells in alopecia areata (dated by TCRdb to the late 2010s). Reading the label with the study, this specimen's time point is: baseline before oral tofacitinib. Receptors were amplified or captured by the immunoSEQ multiplex PCR assay. For TCR sequencing, RNA was extracted from every sample and reverse transcribed into cDNA to serve as template. TCRdb holds this immuneACCESS table with in-frame rearrangements only. Some clones are missing; in checked studies, unresolved V genes explain under half, and the rest has no known cause. The sample includes about 180,000 clones, with over 55% observed a single time. In total, the top ten clones hold about 1.7% of the sample. This specimen consisted of CD4+ T cells sorted from blood, obtained at week 0. All receptors derive from a human donor with alopecia areata.

This clone was observed a few times. The rearrangement uses TRBV29-1 and TRBJ2-4, with TRBD1 matching over 7 bases. The CDR3 is 15 residues long. Germline loops: CDR1 SQVTM, CDR2 ANQGSEA. V trimming: 7 bases; J trimming: 0 bases; junction bases outside the gene matches: 9. CDR3 region: CSATEQGPAKNIQYF. The CDR3 DNA is TGCAGCGCTACCGAACAGGGGCCAGCCAAAAACATTCAGTACTTC.

The V and J genes are TRBV6-6 and TRBJ1-4; a weak D match, TRBD1 (5 bases). This CDR3 is built from 12 residues. Trimming removed 7 bases from V and 7 bases from J, with 10 bases in between. Germline V gives CDR1 MNHNY, CDR2 SVGAGI (reference sequence). For the CDR3, the DNA is TGTGCCAGCACCGGGGCCGGTGAAAAACTGTTTTTT. Translated: CASTGAGEKLFF.